The 3 T cell receptor beta chains below all came from one sample that was sequenced in a study of blood T cells in healthy people across ages. Sample-barcoded 5' priming and a J-beta primer mix drove a second PCR of 7 to 11 cycles. TCRdb re-called the 5' RACE reads with MiXCR, one entry per CDR3 protein. The sample comprises about 1.5 million distinct CDR3 sequences, approximately 43% of which are singletons, and around 4% rests with the top ten. The sequenced sample was blood. The source of these receptors is a woman younger than 35 in good health.

This clonotype was detected many times. The J gene is TRBJ2-7, the V gene TRBV28; no reliable D call. The V gene lost 5 bases and the J gene lost 2 bases, with 1 base spanning the gap. From germline, CDR1 is MDHEN and CDR2 SYDVKM. The CDR3 has 10 amino acids. CDR3 protein: CASSTYEQYF. CDR3 nucleotides: TGTGCCAGCAGTACCTACGAGCAGTACTTC. The entire variable domain, with the rest obtained from reference TRBV28 and TRBJ2-7, is as follows: DVKVTQSSRYLVKRTGEKVFLECVQDMDHENMFWYRQDPGLGLRLIYFSYDVKMKEKGDIPEGYSVSREKKERFSLILESASTNQTSMYLCASSTYEQYFGPGTRLTVT.

This clonotype was counted a few times. The V gene is TRBV28, the J gene TRBJ2-5; D remains unclear. V dropped 6 bases and J dropped 7 bases, with 12 bases sitting between them. Germline V gene lookup returns CDR1 MDHEN and CDR2 SYDVKM. The CDR3 sequence is 12 residues long. CDR3 loop: CASRPTLGTQYF. DNA for the CDR3: TGTGCCAGCAGACCTACCTTGGGGACCCAGTACTTC.

The chain links TRBV29-1 to TRBJ2-7; weak D call: TRBD1 (6 bases). Trimming stripped 7 bases from V and 1 base from J, with 14 bases between. CDR1 SQVTM and CDR2 ANQGSEA come from the germline V gene. The CDR3 covers 13 residues. CDR3 sequence: CSAQSRGSYEQYF. CDR3 DNA sequence: TGCAGCGCCCAATCGAGGGGGTCCTACGAGCAGTACTTC.